The TCR beta chain described here comes from a study of blood T cells in healthy people across ages. The CDR3 contains 12 residues. Germline CDR1 is LNHNV and CDR2 is YYDKDF (reference sequence). Trimming shortened V by 4 bases and J by 6 bases, and 9 bases separated the two germline ends. For this clonotype: A much larger clone lies a single base off, so this may be a read error.

A J-beta primer mix and a sample-barcoded 5' primer were used in a second PCR of roughly 6 to 12 cycles. TCRdb reprocessed the 5' RACE reads with MiXCR, giving one entry per CDR3 protein. The profile shows under 1,000,000 distinct CDR3 sequences, under 40% of them singletons. The TCR was taken from a man in his late teens or twenties in good health. This chain uses TRBV15 with TRBJ1-2, with D tentatively TRBD1 (5 bases). What was sequenced was blood. The CDR3 nucleotides are TGTGCCACCAGCAAAGACAGCGATGGCTACACCTTC. This sequence encodes CATSKDSDGYTF.